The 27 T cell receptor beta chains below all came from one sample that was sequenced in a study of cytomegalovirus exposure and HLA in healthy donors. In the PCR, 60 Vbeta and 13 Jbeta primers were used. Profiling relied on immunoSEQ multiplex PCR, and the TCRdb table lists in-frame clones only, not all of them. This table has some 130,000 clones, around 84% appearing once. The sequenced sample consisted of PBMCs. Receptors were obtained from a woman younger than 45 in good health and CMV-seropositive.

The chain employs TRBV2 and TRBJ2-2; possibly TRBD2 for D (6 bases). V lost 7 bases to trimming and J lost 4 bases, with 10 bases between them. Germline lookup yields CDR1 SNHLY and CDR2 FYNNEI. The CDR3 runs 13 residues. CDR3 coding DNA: TGTGCCAGCACCAGGGACTTCACCGGGGAGCTGTTTTTT. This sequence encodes CASTRDFTGELFF.

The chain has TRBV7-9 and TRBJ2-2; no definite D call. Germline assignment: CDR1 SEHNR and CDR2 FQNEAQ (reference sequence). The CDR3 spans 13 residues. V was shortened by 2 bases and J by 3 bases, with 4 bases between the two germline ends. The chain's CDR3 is CASSLYDTGELFF. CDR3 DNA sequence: TGTGCCAGCAGCTTATATGACACCGGGGAGCTGTTTTTT.

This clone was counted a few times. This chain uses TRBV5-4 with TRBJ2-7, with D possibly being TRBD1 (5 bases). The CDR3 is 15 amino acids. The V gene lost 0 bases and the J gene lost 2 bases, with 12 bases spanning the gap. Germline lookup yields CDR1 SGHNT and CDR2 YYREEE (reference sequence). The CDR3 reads CASSLANRFPYEQYF. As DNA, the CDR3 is TGTGCCAGCAGCTTGGCCAACAGGTTCCCCTACGAGCAGTACTTC.

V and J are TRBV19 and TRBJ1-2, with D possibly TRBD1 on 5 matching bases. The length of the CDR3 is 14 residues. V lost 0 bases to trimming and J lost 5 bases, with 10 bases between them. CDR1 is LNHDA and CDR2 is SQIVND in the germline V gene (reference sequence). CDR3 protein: CASSIDRGEYGYTF. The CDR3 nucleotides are TGTGCCAGTAGTATAGATCGGGGGGAGTATGGCTACACCTTC.

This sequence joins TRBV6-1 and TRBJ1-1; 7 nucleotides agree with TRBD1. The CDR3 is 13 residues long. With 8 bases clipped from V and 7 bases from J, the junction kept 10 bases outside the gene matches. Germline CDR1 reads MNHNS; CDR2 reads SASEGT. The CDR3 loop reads CASSQGDSLEAFF. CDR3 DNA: TGTGCCAGCTCGCAAGGGGACAGCCTTGAAGCTTTCTTT.

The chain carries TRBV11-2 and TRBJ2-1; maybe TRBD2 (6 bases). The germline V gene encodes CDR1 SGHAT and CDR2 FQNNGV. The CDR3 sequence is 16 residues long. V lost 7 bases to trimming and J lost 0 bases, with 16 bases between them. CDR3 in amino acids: CASTSIRGNSYNEQFF. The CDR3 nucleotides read TGTGCCAGCACCAGTATTCGCGGGAACTCCTACAATGAGCAGTTCTTC.

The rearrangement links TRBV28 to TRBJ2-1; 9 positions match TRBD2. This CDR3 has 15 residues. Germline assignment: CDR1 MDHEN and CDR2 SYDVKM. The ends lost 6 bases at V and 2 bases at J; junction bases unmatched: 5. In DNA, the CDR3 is TGTGCCAGCAGAGTACTAGCGGGTCCCTACAATGAGCAGTTCTTC. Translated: CASRVLAGPYNEQFF. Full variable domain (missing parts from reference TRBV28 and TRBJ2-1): DVKVTQSSRYLVKRTGEKVFLECVQDMDHENMFWYRQDPGLGLRLIYFSYDVKMKEKGDIPEGYSVSREKKERFSLILESASTNQTSMYLCASRVLAGPYNEQFFGPGTRLTVL.

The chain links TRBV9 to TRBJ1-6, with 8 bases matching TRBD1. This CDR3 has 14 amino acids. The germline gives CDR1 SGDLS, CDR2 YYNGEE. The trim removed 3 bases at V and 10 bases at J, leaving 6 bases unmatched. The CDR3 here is CASSAGQGLSPLHF. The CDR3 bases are TGTGCCAGCAGCGCCGGACAGGGCTTATCACCCCTCCACTTT.

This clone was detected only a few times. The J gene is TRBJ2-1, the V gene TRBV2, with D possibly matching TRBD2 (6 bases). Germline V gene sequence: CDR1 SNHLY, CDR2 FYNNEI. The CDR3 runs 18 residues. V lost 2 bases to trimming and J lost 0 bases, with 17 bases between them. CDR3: CASSENAGPSDSYNEQFF. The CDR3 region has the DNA TGTGCCAGCAGTGAAAACGCCGGGCCTAGCGACTCCTACAATGAGCAGTTCTTC. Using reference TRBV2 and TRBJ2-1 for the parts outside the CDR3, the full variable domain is EPEVTQTPSHQVTQMGQEVILRCVPISNHLYFYWYRQILGQKVEFLVSFYNNEISEKSEIFDDQFSVERPDGSNFTLKIRSTKLEDSAMYFCASSENAGPSDSYNEQFFGPGTRLTVL.

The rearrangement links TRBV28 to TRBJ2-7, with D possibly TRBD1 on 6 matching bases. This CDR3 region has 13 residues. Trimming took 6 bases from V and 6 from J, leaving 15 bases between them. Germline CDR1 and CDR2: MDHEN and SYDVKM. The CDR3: CASRTGLWGEQYF. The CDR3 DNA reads TGTGCCAGCAGAACAGGGCTATGGGGCGAGCAGTACTTC.

CDR3 residues: CASSRLQLETQYF. In DNA form, the CDR3 reads TGCGCCAGCAGCCGCCTACAGCTTGAGACCCAGTACTTC. This chain joins TRBV4-1 and TRBJ2-5; D is uncertain. The CDR3 extends over 13 amino acids. With 4 bases removed from V and 5 bases from J, the gap between germline ends came to 11 bases. Germline values: CDR1 MGHRA, CDR2 YSYEKL.

The CDR3 sequence is CASSPKGRGTNQPQHF. CDR3 nucleotide sequence: TGTGCCAGCTCCCCCAAAGGGAGGGGGACCAATCAGCCCCAGCATTTT. This chain uses TRBV18 with TRBJ1-5; D perhaps matches TRBD1 (6 bases). Germline values: CDR1 KGHSH, CDR2 LQKENI. This CDR3 spans 16 amino acids. Trimming left V 6 bases short and J 3 bases short, with 18 bases between.

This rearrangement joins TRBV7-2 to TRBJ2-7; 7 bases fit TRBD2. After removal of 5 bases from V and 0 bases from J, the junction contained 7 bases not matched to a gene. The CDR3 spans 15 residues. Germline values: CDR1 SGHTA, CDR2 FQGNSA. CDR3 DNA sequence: TGTGCCAGCAGCCCGGGAGGTCTAAGCTCCTACGAGCAGTACTTC. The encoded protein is CASSPGGLSSYEQYF.

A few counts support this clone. DNA for the CDR3: TGTGCCAGCAGCCTCAAAGCAGGGGCGGACTATAATTCACCCCTCCACTTT. It encodes CASSLKAGADYNSPLHF. The chain couples TRBV9 to TRBJ1-6; maybe TRBD1 (6 bases). V lost 4 bases and J lost 3, with 17 bases in between. Germline assignment: CDR1 SGDLS and CDR2 YYNGEE. The CDR3 consists of 17 residues.

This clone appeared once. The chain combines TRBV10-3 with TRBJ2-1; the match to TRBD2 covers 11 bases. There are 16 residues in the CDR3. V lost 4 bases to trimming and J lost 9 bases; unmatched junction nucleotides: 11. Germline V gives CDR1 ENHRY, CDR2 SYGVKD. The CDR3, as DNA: TGTGCCATCAGTGTGGGCGGGTCTAGCGGGGGGACTGAGCAGTTCTTC. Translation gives CAISVGGSSGGTEQFF.

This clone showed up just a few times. CDR3 DNA: TGTGCCAGCAGTGAATGGGCAGTCTCTGGGGCCAACGTCCTGACTTTC. This translates into CASSEWAVSGANVLTF. The rearrangement joins TRBV6-1 to TRBJ2-6; no firm D call. From germline, CDR1 is MNHNS and CDR2 SASEGT. CDR3 length: 16 residues. V was clipped by 2 bases and J by 0 bases, with 8 bases between them.

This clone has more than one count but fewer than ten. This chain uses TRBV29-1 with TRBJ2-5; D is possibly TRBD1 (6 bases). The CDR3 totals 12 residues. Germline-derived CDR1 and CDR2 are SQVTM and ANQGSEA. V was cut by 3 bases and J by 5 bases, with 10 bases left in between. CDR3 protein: CSVDMGAETQYF. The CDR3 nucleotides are TGCAGCGTTGACATGGGGGCTGAGACCCAGTACTTC.

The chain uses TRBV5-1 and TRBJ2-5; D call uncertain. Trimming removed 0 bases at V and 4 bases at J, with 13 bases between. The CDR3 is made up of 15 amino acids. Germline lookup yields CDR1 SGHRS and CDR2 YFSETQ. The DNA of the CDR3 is TGCGCCAGCAGCTTGGTTGCACAGAATGGAGAGACCCAGTACTTC. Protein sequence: CASSLVAQNGETQYF.

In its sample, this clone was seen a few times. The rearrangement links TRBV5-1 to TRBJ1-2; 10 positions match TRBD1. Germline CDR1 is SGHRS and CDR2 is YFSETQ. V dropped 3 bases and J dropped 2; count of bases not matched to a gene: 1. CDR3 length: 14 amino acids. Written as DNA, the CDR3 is TGCGCCAGCAGCTGGGGACAGGGGAACTATGGCTACACCTTC. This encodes CASSWGQGNYGYTF.

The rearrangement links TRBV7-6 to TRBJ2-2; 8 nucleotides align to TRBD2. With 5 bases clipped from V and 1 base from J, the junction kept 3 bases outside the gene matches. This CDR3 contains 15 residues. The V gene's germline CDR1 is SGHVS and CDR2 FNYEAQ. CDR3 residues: CASSVGLGNTGELFF. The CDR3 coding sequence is TGTGCCAGCAGCGTGGGACTAGGGAACACCGGGGAGCTGTTTTTT.

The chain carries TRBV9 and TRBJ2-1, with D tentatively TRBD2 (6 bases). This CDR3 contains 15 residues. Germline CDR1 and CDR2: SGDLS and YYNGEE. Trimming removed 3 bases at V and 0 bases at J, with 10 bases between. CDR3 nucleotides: TGTGCCAGCAGCGCCGACGGGGGCTCCTACAATGAGCAGTTCTTC. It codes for CASSADGGSYNEQFF.

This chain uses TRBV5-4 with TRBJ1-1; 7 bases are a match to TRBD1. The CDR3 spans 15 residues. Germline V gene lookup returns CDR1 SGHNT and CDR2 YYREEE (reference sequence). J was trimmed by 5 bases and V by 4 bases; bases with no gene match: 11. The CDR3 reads CASSRGDSARTEAFF. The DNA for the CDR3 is TGTGCCAGCAGCCGTGGGGACAGTGCGAGGACTGAAGCTTTCTTT.

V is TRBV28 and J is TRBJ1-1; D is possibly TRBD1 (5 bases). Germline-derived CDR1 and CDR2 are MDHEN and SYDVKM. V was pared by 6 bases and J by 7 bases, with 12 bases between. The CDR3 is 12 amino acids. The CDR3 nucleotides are TGTGCCAGCAGCACAAGCAGGGTTGAAGCTTTCTTT. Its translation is CASSTSRVEAFF.

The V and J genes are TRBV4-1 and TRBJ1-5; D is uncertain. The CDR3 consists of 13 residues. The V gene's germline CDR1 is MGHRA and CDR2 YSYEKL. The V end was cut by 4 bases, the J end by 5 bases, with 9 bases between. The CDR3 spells CASSLSDYQPQHF. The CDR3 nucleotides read TGCGCCAGCAGCCTTAGCGACTATCAGCCCCAGCATTTT.

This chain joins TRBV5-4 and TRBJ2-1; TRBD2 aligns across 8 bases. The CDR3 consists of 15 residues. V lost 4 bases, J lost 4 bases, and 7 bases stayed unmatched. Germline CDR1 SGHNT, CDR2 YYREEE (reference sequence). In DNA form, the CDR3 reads TGTGCCAGCAGCGTGGGTAGCGGGACGTACAATGAGCAGTTCTTC. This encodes CASSVGSGTYNEQFF.

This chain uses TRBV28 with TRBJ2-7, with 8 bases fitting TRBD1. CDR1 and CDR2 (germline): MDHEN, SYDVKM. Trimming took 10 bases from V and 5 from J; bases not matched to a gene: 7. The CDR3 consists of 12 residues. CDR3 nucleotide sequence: TGTGCCACCTTGGACAGGGTCAACGAGCAGTACTTC. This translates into CATLDRVNEQYF.

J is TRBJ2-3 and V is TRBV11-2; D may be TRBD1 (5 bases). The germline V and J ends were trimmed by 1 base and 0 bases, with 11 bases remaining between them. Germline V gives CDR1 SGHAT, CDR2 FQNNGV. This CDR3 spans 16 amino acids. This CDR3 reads CASSLGGQPSTDTQYF. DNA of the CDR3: TGTGCCAGCAGCTTAGGGGGCCAGCCTAGCACAGATACGCAGTATTTT.